This T cell receptor (beta chain) comes out of a study of Graves' ophthalmopathy and Graves' hyperthyroidism (dated 2018 in TCRdb). Some background on the complete study: Peripheral blood was collected at initial diagnosis, before any treatment. The 95 to 100 discovery patients were randomly split 7:3 into training and test sets. In roughly 6 hyperthyroidism patients, T-cell repertoires of thyroid tissue and blood were compared. After sampling, hyperthyroidism patients received methimazole starting at 30 mg daily, and ophthalmopathy patients received high-dose intravenous methylprednisolone. In total, over 130 blood samples were TCR-sequenced: fewer than 50 ophthalmopathy, 80 or so hyperthyroidism and some 17 hyperthyroidism-to-ophthalmopathy patients. To explore V-J signatures that distinguish ophthalmopathy from hyperthyroidism, a discovery set of about a hundred patients was enrolled, made up of 40 to 45 with ophthalmopathy and fewer than 60 with stable hyperthyroidism. The study used signatures of the TCR beta repertoire to tell Graves' ophthalmopathy apart from Graves' hyperthyroidism and to predict which patients would progress to ophthalmopathy. For independent validation, a separate cohort was made up of around 19 hyperthyroidism patients plus 17 patients who later progressed from hyperthyroidism to ophthalmopathy. Study-wide conclusions, independent of this receptor: Most expanded thyroid clonotypes with frequency above 0.001 were also detected in blood, suggesting blood repertoires may reflect the thyroid immune response. No statistical method was used to predetermine the sample size, and group allocation was not hidden from the investigators. In validation, the model predicted ophthalmopathy progression with more than 70% sensitivity and about 77% specificity; 12 predicted patients were CT-confirmed with GO in a median of approximately six months. In cross-validation, the 13-signature model distinguished ophthalmopathy from stable hyperthyroidism with about 87% sensitivity and around 81% specificity, and in the test set the corresponding values were approximately 80% and 68%.

For repertoire sequencing, TCR beta CDR3 regions were amplified from RNA transcripts. HTBI primers and the Qiagen OneStep RT-PCR kit were used in a first-round RT-PCR, which was followed by a second-round multiplex PCR, size selection and purification. The libraries underwent paired-end sequencing with 100 bp reads on an Illumina HiSeq2000. The paper's processing steps were these. SOAPnuke was used for read processing, and reads with adapters, uncalled bases, a mean Phred below 15, or no exact constant-primer or identifier match were discarded. High-quality paired reads were merged with COPE v1.2.5. Each unique nucleotide sequence was defined as a clonotype, and clonotypes were aligned to IMGT TRB V, D and J references with MiTCR v1.1. The analysis was limited to V-J combinations with a frequency above 0.0001, which together covered 99.2% of the repertoires. A TCR clonal expansion and chaos score per V-J combination was defined as the ratio of F50 clonal expansion to chaos observed in the TCRdist matrix. Welch's t-statistics and random forest were used to reduce the features to about a dozen V-J combinations, which were then used as input to a naive Bayes classifier. The Morisita-Horn index was used to measure how similar the thyroid and blood repertoires were. Using fastp at Q25 and MiXCR, TCRdb reprocessed the public reads and kept productive beta chains. Rows with one shared CDR3 protein collapse into an entry with the most common genes and DNA. Clone size and V and J calls follow TCRdb, not the original study. The sample table records hundreds of thousands of distinct CDR3 sequences; about a fifth of these occur just once. The ten largest account for around 6.5% of the sample.

In this sample, this clonotype turned up many times. Its antigen is unknown. Qualities for individual bases were not recorded, and no much larger clone is one base off. A patient counted as having stable hyperthyroidism if there was no progression to ophthalmopathy within 18 months of follow-up. The hyperthyroidism patients were 18 to 65 years old and newly diagnosed, with a disease duration of less than 2 months. Patients with other autoimmune diseases, uncontrolled infections, pregnancy or lactation were excluded. Diagnosis was based on clinical symptoms, serum thyroxine, TRAb, thyroid ultrasound and orbital computed tomography. Ficoll-Paque density gradient centrifugation was used to isolate PBMCs from about 10 ml of fresh peripheral blood. Total RNA was extracted using Trizol reagent, and RNA quality was checked on an Agilent 2100 Bioanalyzer. Clipping removes 5 bases from V and 6 bases from J, with 7 as the unmatched junction base count. Its CDR3 holds 13 amino acids, cysteine through phenylalanine. The only DNA kept is the CDR3, 39 bases in frame from the first base. For CDR1 and CDR2, the germline V gene (reference sequence) lists PRHDT and FYEKMQ.

The chain employs TRBV13 and TRBJ2-7; TRBD1 lines up with 7 middle nucleotides. Sequencing was done on a sample of peripheral blood. The sequence was obtained from a woman aged 18-35 years with stable Graves' hyperthyroidism. Some clones in this sample may be carry-over from other donors' samples. Donor details come from another sample of the same person, matched by shared clones. The DNA sequence is TGTGCCAGCAGCCGCACGACAGGGAGCGAGCAGTACTTC. Its translation is CASSRTTGSEQYF.